What follows are 30 T cell receptor beta chains derived from one specimen sequenced in a study of CD8 T cells in ankylosing spondylitis. A single record per CDR3 protein comes from TCRdb applying MiXCR to the 5' RACE reads. The sample has a few hundred thousand distinct CDR3 sequences; around a tenth are singletons. Sequencing was carried out using blood, either unsorted or a sorted T cell fraction (not recorded which). These receptors originate from a female donor with ankylosing spondylitis or in good health (not recorded which).

At least ten counts were recorded for this clonotype. This chain's CDR3 is CASSQYTRSVLETQYF. CDR3 nucleotide sequence: TGTGCCAGCAGCCAGTACACCAGGTCAGTCTTGGAGACCCAGTACTTC. This chain links TRBV3-1 with TRBJ2-5; D is ambiguous. The V gene lost 3 bases and the J gene lost 5 bases, with 19 bases spanning the gap. CDR3 length equals 16 residues. The germline V gene has CDR1 LGHDT and CDR2 YNNKEL (reference sequence).

This clonotype was counted at least ten times. The J gene is TRBJ2-3, the V gene TRBV20-1; 10 bases map to TRBD2. Unmatched junction bases numbered 2, after V lost 5 bases and J lost 3 bases. Germline V CDR1 and CDR2: DFQATT, SNEGSKA (reference sequence). This CDR3 is 13 amino acids long. This chain's CDR3 is CSARTSGTDTQYF. The CDR3 nucleotides read TGCAGTGCTCGGACTAGCGGTACAGATACGCAGTATTTT.

This clonotype was picked up many times. This sequence joins TRBV28 and TRBJ2-7; no firm D call. The V end was cut by 6 bases, the J end by 7 bases, with 13 bases between. The length of the CDR3 is 12 residues. Germline CDR1 reads MDHEN; CDR2 reads SYDVKM. CDR3: CASSLTFLEQYF. CDR3 sequence (DNA): TGTGCCAGCAGCCTGACTTTTCTGGAGCAGTACTTC.

The chain joins TRBV7-9 to TRBJ2-7, with D possibly matching TRBD2 (6 bases). Germline CDR1 is SEHNR and CDR2 is FQNEAQ (reference sequence). Between the trimmed V and J ends, which lost 5 bases and 6 bases, there was a span of 26 bases. The CDR3 covers 17 residues. The CDR3 protein is CASSPPQAGQFSLEQYF. In nucleotides, the CDR3 is TGTGCCAGCAGCCCCCCCCAAGCGGGCCAATTTTCTCTCGAGCAGTACTTC.

This clonotype was counted only a few times. The chain couples TRBV7-2 to TRBJ2-1, with D tentatively TRBD2 (5 bases). The germline V gene encodes CDR1 SGHTA and CDR2 FQGNSA. The CDR3 is 15 residues long. Deletions cut 2 bases from V and 9 bases from J, with 17 bases between. The CDR3 DNA reads TGTGCCAGCAGCTTACGAGGGAGCCTAGGGAGTGAGCAGTTCTTC. Translation gives CASSLRGSLGSEQFF.

The chain combines TRBV7-2 with TRBJ2-3, with D hard to call. The CDR3 is 14 amino acids. V was cut by 6 bases and J by 1 base, with 11 bases left in between. Germline lookup yields CDR1 SGHTA and CDR2 FQGNSA. The CDR3 protein is CASRPLTRTDTQYF. CDR3 nucleotide sequence: TGTGCCAGCAGACCCTTGACTCGCACAGATACGCAGTATTTT.

This clonotype was observed at least ten times. This sequence joins TRBV5-1 and TRBJ2-1; 8 bases agree with TRBD2. This CDR3 region has 15 residues. Per germline, CDR1 SGHRS and CDR2 YFSETQ. With 3 bases clipped from V and 1 base from J, the junction kept 3 bases outside the gene matches. As DNA, the CDR3 is TGCGCCAGCAGCTCTACTAGCGGATCCTACAATGAGCAGTTCTTC. It encodes CASSSTSGSYNEQFF.

This clonotype was seen only a few times. This chain joins TRBV20-1 and TRBJ2-5; D is perhaps TRBD1 or TRBD2 (5 bases each). Trimming took 1 base from V and 5 from J, leaving 11 bases between them. The CDR3 runs 13 residues. From germline, CDR1 is DFQATT and CDR2 SNEGSKA (reference sequence). The CDR3 region has the DNA TGCAGTGCTAGAGTGGGGACGGGGGAGACCCAGTACTTC. This encodes CSARVGTGETQYF.

The chain employs TRBV7-9 and TRBJ2-1, with D possibly matching TRBD2 (7 bases). The germline V gene encodes CDR1 SEHNR and CDR2 FQNEAQ (reference sequence). Trimming pared 1 base from V and 9 bases from J, leaving 16 bases between. This CDR3 is 15 amino acids long. CDR3 coding DNA: TGTGCCAGCAGCTTAGAGGGGGGAGGGCCGGTTGAGCAGTTCTTC. Translated: CASSLEGGGPVEQFF.

The chain joins TRBV12-3 or TRBV12-4 to TRBJ1-2; D is ambiguous. Trimming took off 6 bases at V and 8 bases at J, with 10 bases between the two ends. The CDR3 has 11 residues. The CDR3 sequence is CASSVAGGYTF. DNA for the CDR3: TGTGCCAGCAGCGTCGCGGGGGGCTACACCTTC.

This clonotype was found many times. The gene calls are TRBV27 and TRBJ1-6; weak D call: TRBD1 (5 bases). Germline CDR1 MNHEY, CDR2 SMNVEV (reference sequence). The CDR3 is 17 residues long. Trimming took 1 base from V and 0 from J, leaving 10 bases between them. This chain's CDR3 is CASSLWGINSYNSPLHF. The CDR3 DNA follows: TGTGCCAGCAGTTTATGGGGGATTAACTCCTATAATTCACCCCTCCACTTT.

This clonotype was recorded many times. The J gene is TRBJ1-5, the V gene TRBV18; no clear D gene. V was trimmed by 4 bases and J by 4 bases, leaving 8 bases between them. The CDR3 runs 13 residues. Germline CDR1 and CDR2: KGHSH and LQKENI. This CDR3 is CASSRLRNQPQHF. DNA of the CDR3: TGTGCCAGCTCACGGCTGAGAAATCAGCCCCAGCATTTT.

There are many counts of this clonotype. The V call is TRBV6-1, the J call TRBJ1-2; a possible D gene is TRBD1 (5 bases). This CDR3 region has 15 residues. CDR1 MNHNS and CDR2 SASEGT come from the germline V gene. With 5 bases removed from V and 3 bases from J, the gap between germline ends came to 16 bases. As DNA, the CDR3 is TGTGCCAGCAGTCCCGCGGGGGGAGGTTACTATGGCTACACCTTC. This gives the protein CASSPAGGGYYGYTF.

The table lists this clonotype with many counts. V and J are TRBV21-1 and TRBJ2-7; TRBD2, the D gene given by the table, was not confirmed from the DNA. TRBV21-1 is tagged as a pseudogene. The CDR3 extends over 15 amino acids. The CDR3: CASSNRPSGSREQYF. CDR3 bases: TGTGCCAGCAGCAACAGACCTAGCGGGAGCCGGGAGCAGTACTTC.

The table lists this clonotype with a few counts. The chain links TRBV5-1 to TRBJ1-1; 9 bases are shared with TRBD1. V was clipped by 0 bases and J by 0 bases; unmatched bases: 9. The germline V gene encodes CDR1 SGHRS and CDR2 YFSETQ. There are 18 residues in the CDR3. CDR3 residues: CASSLVTGGSLVNTEAFF. CDR3 nucleotide sequence: TGCGCCAGCAGCTTGGTGACAGGGGGAAGTCTGGTGAACACTGAAGCTTTCTTT.

Note on this clonotype: A read error is possible here, since a much larger clone lies one base away. The chain uses TRBV6-5 and TRBJ1-3; no clear D. In germline, CDR1 is MNHEY, CDR2 SVGAGI. CDR3 length equals 15 residues. Trimming shortened V by 2 bases and J by 5 bases, and 13 bases separated the two germline ends. CDR3 nucleotides: TGTGCCAGCAGTTACCGAGGAACCCCTAGAAACACCATATATTTT. Amino acids: CASSYRGTPRNTIYF.

This clonotype showed up many times. The chain combines TRBV20-1 with TRBJ2-2; D is undetermined. This CDR3 is 13 amino acids long. V was pared by 0 bases and J by 6 bases, with 8 bases between. CDR1 and CDR2 from the germline V gene are DFQATT and SNEGSKA (reference sequence). The CDR3 sequence is CSARDIRSGELFF. The CDR3 DNA sequence: TGCAGTGCTAGAGATATCCGCTCCGGGGAGCTGTTTTTT.

This clonotype was counted at least ten times. CDR3 nucleotides: TGCAGTGCTAGTACCCAGATTAATGAAAAACTGTTTTTT. Protein sequence: CSASTQINEKLFF. V is TRBV20-1 and J is TRBJ1-4; no clear D gene. Trimming shortened V by 3 bases and J by 4 bases, and 9 bases separated the two germline ends. CDR1 is DFQATT and CDR2 is SNEGSKA in the germline V gene (reference sequence). CDR3 length: 13 residues.

This clonotype occurred many times. The chain carries TRBV28 and TRBJ2-1, with TRBD2 matching over 7 bases. V trimming: 2 bases; J trimming: 6 bases; junction bases outside the gene matches: 7. The length of the CDR3 is 15 residues. Germline V gene sequence: CDR1 MDHEN, CDR2 SYDVKM. In DNA form, the CDR3 reads TGTGCCAGCAGTTTAGGGGGGGAACGACGCAATGAGCAGTTCTTC. Encoded protein: CASSLGGERRNEQFF.

There are many counts of this clonotype. The gene calls are TRBV25-1 and TRBJ2-7, with 8 bases lining up with TRBD1. Germline assignment: CDR1 MGHDK and CDR2 SYGVNS. The CDR3 has 15 residues. The junction had 12 bases not matched to a gene; V was cut back by 7 bases and J by 4 bases. The CDR3 region is CASTYARGPGYEQYF. CDR3 bases: TGTGCCAGCACTTACGCCAGGGGGCCGGGTTACGAGCAGTACTTC.

The chain is built from TRBV28 and TRBJ2-7; possible D gene TRBD2, 5 bases. Germline V gives CDR1 MDHEN, CDR2 SYDVKM. V was trimmed by 6 bases and J by 1 base, leaving 16 bases between them. The CDR3 runs to 15 residues. CDR3 sequence (DNA): TGTGCCAGCAGCCCCCTGGGAGCTTCGTCCTACGAGCAGTACTTC. Translating gives CASSPLGASSYEQYF.

J is TRBJ2-7 and V is TRBV11-2, with 7 bases identical to TRBD2. J was trimmed by 1 base and V by 5 bases; bases with no gene match: 17. Per germline, CDR1 SGHAT and CDR2 FQNNGV. CDR3 length equals 18 residues. The CDR3 nucleotides read TGTGCCAGCAGCAAGAATTGGGGGGGAGCGGCGAAATCCTACGAGCAGTACTTC. This sequence encodes CASSKNWGGAAKSYEQYF.

This clonotype showed up many times. This chain uses TRBV10-3 with TRBJ2-1; the D is unclear. The germline gives CDR1 ENHRY, CDR2 SYGVKD. This CDR3 spans 13 amino acids. Trimming removed 0 bases from V and 9 bases from J, with 9 bases in between. The CDR3 sequence is CAISESTPPEQFF. The CDR3, as DNA: TGTGCCATCAGTGAGTCAACCCCACCTGAGCAGTTCTTC.

There are many counts of this clonotype. V usage is TRBV20-1 and J usage is TRBJ2-1, with 7 nucleotides matching TRBD1. The trim removed 4 bases at V and 3 bases at J, leaving 9 bases unmatched. Per germline, CDR1 DFQATT and CDR2 SNEGSKA (reference sequence). The CDR3 is made up of 15 amino acids. Here the CDR3 DNA reads TGCAGTGCTAATCACCGGGACAGATACTACAATGAGCAGTTCTTC. Its translation: CSANHRDRYYNEQFF.

This clonotype came up a few times. The chain couples TRBV12-3 or TRBV12-4 to TRBJ1-2; 8 bases fit TRBD1. Unmatched junction bases numbered 2, after V lost 4 bases and J lost 7 bases. The CDR3 consists of 12 residues. The CDR3 here is CASSSDRGGYTF. In nucleotides, the CDR3 is TGTGCCAGCAGTTCCGACAGGGGTGGCTACACCTTC.

This clonotype was detected many times. V and J are TRBV9 and TRBJ1-2; D gene ambiguous. The V end lost 4 bases, the J end lost 2 bases, and 15 bases lay between the germline ends. The CDR3 sequence is 15 residues long. In germline, CDR1 is SGDLS, CDR2 YYNGEE. The CDR3, as DNA: TGTGCCAGCAGCCTCCAACTGGGATTAAACTATGGCTACACCTTC. Residues: CASSLQLGLNYGYTF.

There are a few counts of this clonotype. V and J are TRBV28 and TRBJ1-4; TRBD1 aligns across 7 bases. The CDR3 has 14 residues. V was pared by 4 bases and J by 6 bases, with 5 bases of the junction left unmatched. Per the germline V gene, CDR1 is MDHEN and CDR2 is SYDVKM. CDR3 protein: CASSSQGDYEKLFF. DNA for the CDR3: TGTGCCAGCAGTTCCCAGGGGGATTATGAAAAACTGTTTTTT.

This clonotype was seen a handful of times. The CDR3 coding sequence is TGTGCCAGCAGCCCCCAGGGACAGGGCTCGAGAGGGGACACCGGGGAGCTGTTTTTT. Its protein is CASSPQGQGSRGDTGELFF. This chain joins TRBV4-2 and TRBJ2-2; 9 bases fit TRBD1. Germline-derived CDR1 and CDR2 are LGHNA and YNFKEQ. V was clipped by 4 bases and J by 3 bases; unmatched bases: 15. The CDR3 is 19 amino acids.

This clonotype came up many times. This chain joins TRBV7-6 and TRBJ1-1, with 7 positions matching TRBD1. The ends lost 5 bases at V and 3 bases at J; junction bases unmatched: 6. The CDR3 loop spans 14 amino acids. Germline CDR1 SGHVS, CDR2 FNYEAQ. The CDR3 DNA follows: TGTGCCAGCAGCACCTGGACAGGAGACACTGAAGCTTTCTTT. Amino acids: CASSTWTGDTEAFF.

Note on this clonotype: It may be a read error: a sequence one base away is much more abundant. V is TRBV27 and J is TRBJ1-4, with a tentative D call TRBD1 (6 bases). Trimming left V 5 bases short and J 7 bases short, with 17 bases between. CDR3 length equals 15 residues. Germline-derived CDR1 and CDR2 are MNHEY and SMNVEV (reference sequence). CDR3 nucleotides: TGTGCCAGCAGTCCTACAGGGCCGTCGTGTGAAAAACTGTTTTTT. It is translated as CASSPTGPSCEKLFF.